The subject of this entry is one TCR beta chain. Its matching antigen is unknown. Trimming took 4 bases from V and 4 from J; bases not matched to a gene: 4. This CDR3 has 17 amino acids. CDR1 and CDR2 (germline): SGHTA, FQGNSA. The data were produced by immunoSEQ multiplex PCR, yet TCRdb's version contains in-frame clones alone and is incomplete. The sample records approximately 99,000 clones, approximately 96% being singletons. The sample comes from a study of cytomegalovirus exposure and HLA in healthy donors. Findings and limits, study-wide: Some public TCRs appeared in many individuals, while most sequences were rare. The finding came from a later analysis; first-cohort TCR clusters tended to co-occur in the 130 or so validation repertoires. It was 164 TCR beta chains that were listed as cytomegalovirus-associated.

Sequencing was done on a sample of PBMCs. The chain carries TRBV7-2 and TRBJ2-2, with 15 bases that match TRBD2. The receptor's source is a young woman in good health and CMV-seronegative. The CDR3 reads CASSSSGLAGGTGELFF. The CDR3 DNA sequence: TGTGCCAGCAGCTCCTCGGGACTAGCGGGAGGCACCGGGGAGCTGTTTTTT.